The T cell receptor beta chain under discussion was sequenced for a study of cytomegalovirus exposure and HLA in healthy donors. Findings and limits, study-wide: Data from an earlier analysis indicated that most TCR beta V segments were productive either about 90% or about 30% of the time.

To note about this clone: Its antigen is unidentified.

Primers: 60 Vbeta forward and 13 Jbeta reverse. Profiled with immunoSEQ multiplex PCR; TCRdb holds only in-frame clones, not every one. The sample has roughly 170,000 clones, under 90% seen once. With 3 bases removed from V and 10 bases from J, the gap between germline ends came to 14 bases. The germline gives CDR1 SGHTS, CDR2 YDEGEE. CDR3 size: 12 residues. The chain links TRBV5-8 to TRBJ2-7, with a tentative D call TRBD2 (6 bases). Sequencing was done on a sample of PBMCs. This clonotype was obtained from a male donor in good health and CMV-seronegative. CDR3 DNA sequence: TGTGCCAGCAGCTCGGTACGGCGGGATCAGTACTTC. Amino acid sequence: CASSSVRRDQYF.